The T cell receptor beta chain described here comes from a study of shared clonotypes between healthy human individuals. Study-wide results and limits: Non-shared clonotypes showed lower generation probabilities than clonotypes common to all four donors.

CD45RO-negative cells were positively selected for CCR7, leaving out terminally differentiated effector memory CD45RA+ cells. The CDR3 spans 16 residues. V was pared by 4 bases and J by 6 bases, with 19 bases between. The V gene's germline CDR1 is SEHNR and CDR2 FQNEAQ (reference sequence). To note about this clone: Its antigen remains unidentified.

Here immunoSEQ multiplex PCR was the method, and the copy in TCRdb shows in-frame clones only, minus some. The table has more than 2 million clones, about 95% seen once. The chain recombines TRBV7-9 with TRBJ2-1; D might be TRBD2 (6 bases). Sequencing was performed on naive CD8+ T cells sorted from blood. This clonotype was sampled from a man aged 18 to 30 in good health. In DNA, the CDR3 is TGTGCCAGCAGCTCTCAACTAGCCCCCATTGGCAATGAGCAGTTCTTC. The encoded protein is CASSSQLAPIGNEQFF.